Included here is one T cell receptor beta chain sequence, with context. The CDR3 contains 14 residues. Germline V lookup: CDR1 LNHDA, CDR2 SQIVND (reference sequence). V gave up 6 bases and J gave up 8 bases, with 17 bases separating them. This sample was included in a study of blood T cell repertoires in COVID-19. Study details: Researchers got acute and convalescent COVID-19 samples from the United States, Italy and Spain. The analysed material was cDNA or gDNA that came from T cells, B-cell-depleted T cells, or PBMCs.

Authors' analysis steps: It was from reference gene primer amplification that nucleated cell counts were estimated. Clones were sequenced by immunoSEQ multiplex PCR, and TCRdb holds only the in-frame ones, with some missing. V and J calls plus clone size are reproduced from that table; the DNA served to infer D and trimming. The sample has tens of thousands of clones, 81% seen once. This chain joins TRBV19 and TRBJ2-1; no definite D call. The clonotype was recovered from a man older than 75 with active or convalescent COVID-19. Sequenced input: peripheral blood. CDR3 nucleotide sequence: TGTGCCAGTAGGGCGGATCCCACGTCGGATGAGCAGTTCTTC. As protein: CASRADPTSDEQFF. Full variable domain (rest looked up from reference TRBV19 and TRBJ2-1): DGGITQSPKYLFRKEGQNVTLSCEQNLNHDAMYWYRQDPGQGLRLIYYSQIVNDFQKGDIAEGYSVSREKKESFPLTVTSAQKNPTAFYLCASRADPTSDEQFFGPGTRLTVL.